The sequence of this TCR beta chain was determined in a study of control samples from healthy donors and cancer patients. Sequencing used immunoSEQ multiplex PCR; TCRdb keeps in-frame clones, though not all of them. The table has approximately 170,000 clones, roughly 93% seen once. The CDR3 is made up of 12 amino acids. Trimming stripped 6 bases from V and 11 bases from J, with 16 bases between. The germline V gene has CDR1 MNHNY and CDR2 SVGAGI (reference sequence). The receptor's source is a woman in her sixties or seventies in good health. The source material was blood. The J gene is TRBJ1-1, the V gene TRBV6-6; D gene uncertain. The CDR3 sequence: CASRPANPTAFF. CDR3 in DNA: TGTGCCAGCAGACCCGCCAACCCCACCGCTTTCTTT.